The 27 T cell receptor beta chains listed next were all sequenced from one sample in a study of blood T cells in healthy people across ages. Primed by a sample-barcoded 5' primer and a J-beta primer mix, a second PCR proceeded for about 7 to 11 cycles. TCRdb analysed the 5' RACE reads with MiXCR anew, one entry per CDR3 protein. The sample holds about 1.8 million distinct CDR3 sequences, less than 50% seen once. The specimen was blood. All receptors derive from a woman in her thirties or forties in good health.

In its sample, this clonotype was seen a few times. The CDR3 DNA sequence: TGTGCCAGCAGTTGGGGAGGAGGGGGCTCTTTCAAAAACATTCAGTACTTC. The encoded protein is CASSWGGGGSFKNIQYF. This rearrangement joins TRBV28 to TRBJ2-4; the D gene is possibly TRBD1 (7 bases). The germline V gene encodes CDR1 MDHEN and CDR2 SYDVKM. The CDR3 runs to 17 residues. Trimming pared 4 bases from V and 3 bases from J, leaving 19 bases between.

This clonotype was detected a few times. The V and J genes are TRBV12-3 or TRBV12-4 and TRBJ1-1; 9 positions agree with TRBD1. V lost 1 base and J lost 4; bases outside the gene matches: 7. The CDR3 loop spans 16 amino acids. The CDR3 coding sequence is TGTGCCAGCAGTTTAGACAGGGGGCGTGGGGTCACTGAAGCTTTCTTT. Protein: CASSLDRGRGVTEAFF.

J is TRBJ1-6 and V is TRBV7-2; 7 bases align to TRBD1. V was clipped by 4 bases and J by 2 bases; unmatched bases: 2. Germline loops: CDR1 SGHTA, CDR2 FQGNSA. The CDR3 contains 15 residues. This CDR3 is CASSSGQPYNSPLHF. DNA for the CDR3: TGTGCCAGCAGCTCGGGACAGCCCTATAATTCACCCCTCCACTTT.

V and J are TRBV9 and TRBJ2-1; 13 bases fit TRBD2. This CDR3 is 16 amino acids long. V lost 6 bases, J lost 1 base, and 4 bases stayed unmatched. Germline CDR1 SGDLS, CDR2 YYNGEE. CDR3 nucleotides: TGTGCCAGCAAAGGACTAGCGGGGGATTCCTACAATGAGCAGTTCTTC. Its translation is CASKGLAGDSYNEQFF.

The CDR3 coding sequence is TGTGCCAGCAGTTCCTTCGGGACTAGCGGCACAGATACGCAGTATTTT. It specifies CASSSFGTSGTDTQYF. V gene TRBV6-5 combines with J gene TRBJ2-3, with 10 bases that match TRBD2. V gave up 4 bases and J gave up 1 base; unmatched junction bases: 5. The germline gives CDR1 MNHEY, CDR2 SVGAGI. The CDR3 extends over 16 amino acids.

This clonotype has just a few counts. The chain couples TRBV6-6 to TRBJ2-5, with unresolved D. Trimming removed 2 bases at V and 5 bases at J, with 6 bases between. Germline V gene lookup returns CDR1 MNHNY and CDR2 SVGAGI (reference sequence). The CDR3 has 12 residues. CDR3 sequence: CASSYLVETQYF. Written as DNA, the CDR3 is TGTGCCAGCAGTTACCTGGTCGAGACCCAGTACTTC.

This sequence joins TRBV5-1 and TRBJ1-2, with TRBD1 matching 7 bases. The CDR3 consists of 16 residues. With 0 bases clipped from V and 5 bases from J, the junction kept 10 bases outside the gene matches. Germline CDR1 reads SGHRS; CDR2 reads YFSETQ. CDR3 sequence: CASSLVSGTDSYGYTF. The CDR3 bases are TGCGCCAGCAGCTTGGTATCAGGGACAGATTCGTATGGCTACACCTTC.

As regards this clonotype: The junction departs from germline at one end; a sequencing error may be responsible. The genes are TRBV25-1 and TRBJ2-1, with D hard to call. This CDR3 spans 12 amino acids. The germline CDR1 and CDR2 sequences are MGHDK and SYGVNS. In nucleotides, the CDR3 is TGTGCCGGCAGTGTGGGGTACAATGAGCAGTTCTTC. This gives the protein CAGSVGYNEQFF.

The chain has TRBV6-5 and TRBJ2-5, with 10 bases aligning to TRBD1. CDR1 is MNHEY, CDR2 SVGAGI, per germline. CDR3 length: 15 amino acids. The junction had 12 bases not matched to a gene; V was cut back by 3 bases and J by 11 bases. The CDR3 loop is CASSYLGTGDNEQYF. In DNA, the CDR3 is TGTGCCAGCAGTTATCTCGGGACAGGGGACAATGAGCAGTACTTC.

This clonotype was counted between two and nine times. The J gene is TRBJ2-5, the V gene TRBV12-3 or TRBV12-4, with TRBD1 matching 9 bases. V lost 6 bases to trimming and J lost 5 bases; unmatched junction nucleotides: 13. This CDR3 is 16 amino acids long. The CDR3 region has the DNA TGTGCCAGCAGACCTCCTACGGGACAGGGATGGGAGACCCAGTACTTC. This sequence encodes CASRPPTGQGWETQYF.

The rearrangement uses TRBV3-1 and TRBJ2-7; D is ambiguous. Germline lookup yields CDR1 LGHDT and CDR2 YNNKEL (reference sequence). The CDR3 extends over 13 amino acids. V lost 8 bases and J lost 1, with 12 bases in between. The CDR3: CASGPIGSYEQYF. DNA for the CDR3: TGTGCCAGCGGCCCTATTGGGTCCTACGAGCAGTACTTC.

This clonotype was seen a handful of times. The V call is TRBV13, the J call TRBJ2-1, with no clear D. The CDR3 has 15 residues. Germline V lookup: CDR1 PRHDT, CDR2 FYEKMQ (reference sequence). With 0 bases removed from V and 8 bases from J, the gap between germline ends came to 14 bases. The CDR3 DNA sequence: TGTGCCAGCAGCTTAGGCTCGCTAGAGTCAGATGAGCAGTTCTTC. It translates to CASSLGSLESDEQFF.

On this clonotype: This may arise from a read error, as a much more abundant clone is one base away. The chain has TRBV7-2 and TRBJ2-4; D call uncertain. CDR1 is SGHTA, CDR2 FQGNSA, per germline. The germline V and J ends were trimmed by 4 bases and 6 bases, with 10 bases remaining between them. CDR3 length: 13 amino acids. The CDR3 sequence is CASSSNYVNIQYF. The CDR3 DNA is TGTGCCAGCAGCTCCAACTACGTAAACATTCAGTACTTC.

This clonotype was picked up a small number of times. CDR3 nucleotides: TGTGCCAGCAACCAGGGGGCGCGGCAGTTCTTC. This sequence encodes CASNQGARQFF. The chain joins TRBV6-2 or TRBV6-3 to TRBJ2-1; the match to TRBD1 covers 8 bases. Germline-derived CDR1 and CDR2 are MNHEY and SVGEGT. This CDR3 spans 11 amino acids. The V and J ends lost 7 bases and 12 bases, in that order; junction bases with no gene match: 5.

The chain joins TRBV11-2 to TRBJ2-5; perhaps D is TRBD1 or TRBD2 (5 bases each). Trimming took 4 bases from V and 2 from J, leaving 14 bases between them. Germline lookup yields CDR1 SGHAT and CDR2 FQNNGV. CDR3 length: 15 amino acids. CDR3 in DNA: TGTGCCAGCAGCTCCGGGACGCGACAACAAGAGACCCAGTACTTC. As protein: CASSSGTRQQETQYF. The full variable domain, its missing parts supplied by reference TRBV11-2 and TRBJ2-5, is EAGVAQSPRYKIIEKRQSVAFWCNPISGHATLYWYQQILGQGPKLLIQFQNNGVVDDSQLPKDRFSAERLKGVDSTLKIQPAKLEDSAVYLCASSSGTRQQETQYFGPGTRLLVL.

This chain links TRBV15 with TRBJ2-5, with D perhaps TRBD1 (5 bases). V shed 1 base and J shed 1 base, with 13 bases lying between them. The CDR3 runs to 16 residues. Germline V lookup: CDR1 LNHNV, CDR2 YYDKDF (reference sequence). This CDR3 is CATSRVETASQETQYF. The CDR3 DNA sequence: TGTGCCACCAGCAGAGTGGAGACAGCTTCCCAAGAGACCCAGTACTTC.

This chain connects TRBV9 to TRBJ2-1; TRBD2 agrees at 9 bases. Germline CDR1 and CDR2: SGDLS and YYNGEE. The CDR3 totals 15 residues. The V gene end was trimmed by 3 bases and the J gene end by 3 bases; junction bases not matched to a gene: 4. CDR3 in DNA: TGTGCCAGCAGCGGGGGACTAGCAGTCTACAATGAGCAGTTCTTC. Protein product: CASSGGLAVYNEQFF. The variable domain in full, with the rest retrieved from reference TRBV9 and TRBJ2-1, is DSGVTQTPKHLITATGQRVTLRCSPRSGDLSVYWYQQSLDQGLQFLIQYYNGEERAKGNILERFSAQQFPDLHSELNLSSLELGDSALYFCASSGGLAVYNEQFFGPGTRLTVL.

The V gene is TRBV15, the J gene TRBJ2-5; 11 nucleotides agree with TRBD1. V shed 0 bases, J shed 5 bases, and the junction held 5 bases outside the gene matches. Germline assignment: CDR1 LNHNV and CDR2 YYDKDF (reference sequence). This CDR3 is 16 amino acids long. CDR3 DNA sequence: TGTGCCACCAGCAGAGATGGGACAGGGGGGTTGGAGACCCAGTACTTC. Residues: CATSRDGTGGLETQYF.

This clonotype was picked up many times. The chain uses TRBV6-5 and TRBJ2-5, with D unclear. Trimming cost V 0 bases and J 4 bases, with 3 bases left between them. CDR3 length: 12 amino acids. Germline values: CDR1 MNHEY, CDR2 SVGAGI. CDR3 sequence reads: CASSYSGETQYF. The DNA of the CDR3 is TGTGCCAGCAGTTACTCGGGAGAGACCCAGTACTTC.

This chain uses TRBV7-8 with TRBJ2-7; tentatively, D is TRBD1 (7 bases). Trimming cost V 5 bases and J 0 bases, with 14 bases left between them. Per germline, CDR1 SGHVS and CDR2 FQNEAQ. The CDR3 is made up of 15 amino acids. The DNA for the CDR3 is TGTGCCAGCAGCCCTAGGCGGGACAGCTCCTACGAGCAGTACTTC. Its translation: CASSPRRDSSYEQYF.

This clonotype was counted between two and nine times. The chain combines TRBV11-2 with TRBJ2-1, with TRBD2 identical over 7 bases. In germline, CDR1 is SGHAT, CDR2 FQNNGV. The CDR3 totals 16 residues. V was pared by 5 bases and J by 3 bases, with 10 bases of the junction left unmatched. As DNA, the CDR3 is TGTGCCAGCAGCCCCCGGCAGCGGGGTATCTACAATGAGCAGTTCTTC. Protein product: CASSPRQRGIYNEQFF.

V usage is TRBV12-3 or TRBV12-4 and J usage is TRBJ2-3; TRBD1 matches at 8 bases. This CDR3 has 16 amino acids. Trimming cost V 4 bases and J 5 bases; bases outside gene matches: 11. The CDR3 DNA is TGTGCCAGCAGTTGGCGGCAGGGGGCTATGGGAGATACGCAGTATTTT. It translates to CASSWRQGAMGDTQYF.

The V gene is TRBV20-1, the J gene TRBJ1-6; 8 nucleotides agree with TRBD1. The CDR3 runs 15 residues. Germline V lookup: CDR1 DFQATT, CDR2 SNEGSKA (reference sequence). The V gene end was trimmed by 6 bases and the J gene end by 7 bases; junction bases not matched to a gene: 11. The CDR3 bases are TGCAGTGCGCCTCCCTCGACAGGGGCCAATTCACCCCTCCACTTT. Its protein is CSAPPSTGANSPLHF.

The chain links TRBV20-1 to TRBJ1-1; 8 positions match TRBD1. Germline V gene sequence: CDR1 DFQATT, CDR2 SNEGSKA (reference sequence). J was trimmed by 4 bases and V by 5 bases; bases with no gene match: 9. This CDR3 region has 14 residues. In nucleotides, the CDR3 is TGCAGTGCTCCGCCGCAGGGGGCTAGCACTGAAGCTTTCTTT. Residues: CSAPPQGASTEAFF.

The rearrangement links TRBV7-9 to TRBJ2-2, with TRBD1 matching over 8 bases. The CDR3 contains 17 residues. Per germline, CDR1 SEHNR and CDR2 FQNEAQ (reference sequence). The V segment lost 4 bases and the J segment 1 base; nucleotides outside the gene matches: 8. CDR3 region: CASSSPTGTGNTGELFF. The CDR3 coding sequence is TGTGCCAGCAGCTCCCCAACCGGGACAGGGAACACCGGGGAGCTGTTTTTT.

The rearrangement links TRBV28 to TRBJ2-1; D is uncertain. The CDR3 spans 13 residues. Germline CDR1 MDHEN, CDR2 SYDVKM. The V end lost 5 bases, the J end lost 7 bases, and 12 bases lay between the germline ends. CDR3 residues: CASSRDWGNEQFF. CDR3 bases: TGTGCCAGCAGTCGCGATTGGGGTAATGAGCAGTTCTTC.

The CDR3 bases are TGTGCCAGCAGTAGTTGGGGGAGTTGGGAGACCCAGTACTTC. This sequence encodes CASSSWGSWETQYF. This chain connects TRBV2 to TRBJ2-5; either TRBD1 or TRBD2 may supply D (5 bases each). CDR1 is SNHLY, CDR2 FYNNEI, per germline. Between the trimmed V and J ends, which lost 5 bases and 5 bases, there was a span of 15 bases. CDR3 size: 14 residues.